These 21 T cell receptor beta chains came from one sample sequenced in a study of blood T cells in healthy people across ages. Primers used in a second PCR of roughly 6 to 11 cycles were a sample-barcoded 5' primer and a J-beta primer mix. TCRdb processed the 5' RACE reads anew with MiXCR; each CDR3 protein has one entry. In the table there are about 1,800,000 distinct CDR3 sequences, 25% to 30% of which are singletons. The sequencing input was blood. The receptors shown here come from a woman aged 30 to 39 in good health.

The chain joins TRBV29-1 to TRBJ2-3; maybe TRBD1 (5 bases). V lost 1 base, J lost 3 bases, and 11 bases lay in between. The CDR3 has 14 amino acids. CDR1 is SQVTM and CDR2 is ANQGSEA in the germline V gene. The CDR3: CSVEVRQGTDTQYF. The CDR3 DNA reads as TGCAGCGTTGAAGTAAGGCAGGGTACAGATACGCAGTATTTT.

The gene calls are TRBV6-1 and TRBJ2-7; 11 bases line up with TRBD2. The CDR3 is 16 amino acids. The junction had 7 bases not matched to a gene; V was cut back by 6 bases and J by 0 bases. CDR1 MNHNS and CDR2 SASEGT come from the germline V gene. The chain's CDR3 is CASRVETSGASYEQYF. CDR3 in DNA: TGTGCCAGCAGGGTAGAGACTAGCGGGGCCTCCTACGAGCAGTACTTC.

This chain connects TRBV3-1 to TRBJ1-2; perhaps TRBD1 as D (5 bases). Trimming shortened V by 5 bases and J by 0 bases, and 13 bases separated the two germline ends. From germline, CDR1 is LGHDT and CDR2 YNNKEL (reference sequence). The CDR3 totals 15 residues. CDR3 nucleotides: TGTGCCAGCAGCAGCCGGTGGGGGGCTAACTATGGCTACACCTTC. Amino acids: CASSSRWGANYGYTF.

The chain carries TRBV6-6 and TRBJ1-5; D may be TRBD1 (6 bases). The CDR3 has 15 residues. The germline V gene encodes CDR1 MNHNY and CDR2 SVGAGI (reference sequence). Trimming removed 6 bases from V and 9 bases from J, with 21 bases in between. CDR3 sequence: CASRSGGQRRRPQHF. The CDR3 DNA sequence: TGTGCCAGCAGATCTGGCGGACAGCGACGGCGGCCCCAGCATTTT.

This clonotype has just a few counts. CDR3 nucleotides: TGTGCCATCAGTGACGGGGCGGAGAGCTCCTACGAGCAGTACTTC. The encoded protein is CAISDGAESSYEQYF. This chain connects TRBV10-3 to TRBJ2-7; either TRBD1 or TRBD2 may fit D (5 bases each). The V end was cut by 3 bases, the J end by 0 bases, with 12 bases between. Per germline, CDR1 ENHRY and CDR2 SYGVKD. The CDR3 loop spans 15 amino acids.

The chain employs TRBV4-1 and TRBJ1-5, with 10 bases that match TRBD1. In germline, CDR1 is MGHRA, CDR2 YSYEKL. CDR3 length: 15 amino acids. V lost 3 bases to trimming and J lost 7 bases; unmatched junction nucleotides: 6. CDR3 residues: CASSQEGQGQQPQHF. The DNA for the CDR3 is TGCGCCAGCAGCCAGGAGGGACAGGGGCAACAGCCCCAGCATTTT.

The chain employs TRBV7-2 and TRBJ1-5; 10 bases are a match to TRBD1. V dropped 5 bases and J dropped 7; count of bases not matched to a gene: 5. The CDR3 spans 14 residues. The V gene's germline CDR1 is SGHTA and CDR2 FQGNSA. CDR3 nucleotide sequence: TGTGCCAGCAGCCAGACAGGGGGCCTACAGCCCCAGCATTTT. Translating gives CASSQTGGLQPQHF.

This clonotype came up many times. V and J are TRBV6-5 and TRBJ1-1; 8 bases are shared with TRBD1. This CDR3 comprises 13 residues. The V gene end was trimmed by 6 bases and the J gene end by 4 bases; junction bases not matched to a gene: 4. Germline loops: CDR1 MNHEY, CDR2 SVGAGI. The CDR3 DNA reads TGTGCCAGCAGCTCCACAGGGGGCACTGAAGCTTTCTTT. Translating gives CASSSTGGTEAFF.

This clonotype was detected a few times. CDR3 sequence reads: CASSSHAPSGRVREQFF. DNA for the CDR3: TGTGCCAGCAGCTCCCACGCCCCTAGCGGGAGGGTGCGTGAGCAGTTCTTC. The chain links TRBV7-9 to TRBJ2-1; 12 bases are a match to TRBD2. The trim removed 4 bases at V and 9 bases at J, leaving 13 bases unmatched. This CDR3 has 17 amino acids. CDR1 SEHNR and CDR2 FQNEAQ come from the germline V gene (reference sequence). Full variable domain (missing parts from reference TRBV7-9 and TRBJ2-1): DTGVSQNPRHKITKRGQNVTFRCDPISEHNRLYWYRQTLGQGPEFLTYFQNEAQLEKSRLLSDRFSAERPKGSFSTLEIQRTEQGDSAMYLCASSSHAPSGRVREQFFGPGTRLTVL.

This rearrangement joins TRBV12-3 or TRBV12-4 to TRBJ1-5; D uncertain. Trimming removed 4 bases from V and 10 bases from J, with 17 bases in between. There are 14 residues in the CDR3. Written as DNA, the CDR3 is TGTGCCAGCAGTTCAAAGGCGCCCGCCCACCCCCAGCATTTT. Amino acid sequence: CASSSKAPAHPQHF.

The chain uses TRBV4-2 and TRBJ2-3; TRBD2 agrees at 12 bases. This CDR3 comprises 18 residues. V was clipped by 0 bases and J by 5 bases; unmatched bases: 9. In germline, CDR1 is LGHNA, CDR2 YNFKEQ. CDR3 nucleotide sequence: TGTGCCAGCAGCCAAGAGAGGCTAGCGGGGGGGCCGTTAGATACGCAGTATTTT. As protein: CASSQERLAGGPLDTQYF.

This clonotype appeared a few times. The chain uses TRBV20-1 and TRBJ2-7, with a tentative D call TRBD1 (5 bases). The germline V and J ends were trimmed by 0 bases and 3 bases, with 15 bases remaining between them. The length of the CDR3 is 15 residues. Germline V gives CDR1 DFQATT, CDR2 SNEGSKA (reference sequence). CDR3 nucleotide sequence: TGCAGTGCTAGAGAGGGCCCCAGGGTGGGCTACGAGCAGTACTTC. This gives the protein CSAREGPRVGYEQYF.

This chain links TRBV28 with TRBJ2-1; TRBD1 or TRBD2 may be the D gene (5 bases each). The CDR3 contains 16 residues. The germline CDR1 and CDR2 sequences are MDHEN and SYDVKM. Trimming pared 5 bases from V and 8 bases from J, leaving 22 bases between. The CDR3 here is CASSQNGRGRNDEQFF. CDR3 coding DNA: TGTGCCAGCAGTCAAAACGGTCGGGGACGGAACGATGAGCAGTTCTTC.

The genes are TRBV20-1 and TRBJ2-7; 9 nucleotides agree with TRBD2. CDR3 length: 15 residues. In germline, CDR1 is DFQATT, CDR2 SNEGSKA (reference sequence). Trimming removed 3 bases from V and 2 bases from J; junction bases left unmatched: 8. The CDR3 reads CSARVPGLATYEQYF. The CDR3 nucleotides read TGCAGTGCTAGGGTGCCCGGACTAGCGACCTACGAGCAGTACTTC.

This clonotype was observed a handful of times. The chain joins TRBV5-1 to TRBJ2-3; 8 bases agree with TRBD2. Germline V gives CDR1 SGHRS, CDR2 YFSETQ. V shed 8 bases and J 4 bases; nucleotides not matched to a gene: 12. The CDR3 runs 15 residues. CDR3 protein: CASAPSGTSADTQYF. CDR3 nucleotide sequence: TGCGCCAGTGCTCCCTCCGGGACTAGTGCAGATACGCAGTATTTT.

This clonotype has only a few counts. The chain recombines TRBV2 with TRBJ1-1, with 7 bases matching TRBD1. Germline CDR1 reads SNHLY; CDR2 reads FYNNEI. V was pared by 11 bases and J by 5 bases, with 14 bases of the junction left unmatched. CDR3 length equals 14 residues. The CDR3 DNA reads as TGTGCCTGCTCCCGACAGGGCGGAGGGACTGAAGCTTTCTTT. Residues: CACSRQGGGTEAFF. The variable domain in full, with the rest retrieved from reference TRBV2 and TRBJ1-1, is EPEVTQTPSHQVTQMGQEVILRCVPISNHLYFYWYRQILGQKVEFLVSFYNNEISEKSEIFDDQFSVERPDGSNFTLKIRSTKLEDSAMYFCACSRQGGGTEAFFGQGTRLTVV.

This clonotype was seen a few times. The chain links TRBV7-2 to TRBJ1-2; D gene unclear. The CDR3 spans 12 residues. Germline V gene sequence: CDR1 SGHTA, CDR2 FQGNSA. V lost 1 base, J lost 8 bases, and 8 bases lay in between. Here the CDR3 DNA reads TGTGCCAGCAGCTTAGTCCCAGCAGGCTACACCTTC. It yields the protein CASSLVPAGYTF.

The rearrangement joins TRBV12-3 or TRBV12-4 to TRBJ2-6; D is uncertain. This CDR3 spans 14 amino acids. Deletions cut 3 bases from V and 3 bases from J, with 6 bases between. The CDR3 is CASSFQGGANVLTF. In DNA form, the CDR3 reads TGTGCCAGCAGTTTTCAAGGTGGGGCCAACGTCCTGACTTTC.

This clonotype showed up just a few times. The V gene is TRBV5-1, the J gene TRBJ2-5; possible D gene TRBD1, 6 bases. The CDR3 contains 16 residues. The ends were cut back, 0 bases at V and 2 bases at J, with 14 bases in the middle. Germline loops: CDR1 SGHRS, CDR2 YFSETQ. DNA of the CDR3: TGCGCCAGCAGCTTGGCCACAGGGATCTATCAAGAGACCCAGTACTTC. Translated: CASSLATGIYQETQYF.

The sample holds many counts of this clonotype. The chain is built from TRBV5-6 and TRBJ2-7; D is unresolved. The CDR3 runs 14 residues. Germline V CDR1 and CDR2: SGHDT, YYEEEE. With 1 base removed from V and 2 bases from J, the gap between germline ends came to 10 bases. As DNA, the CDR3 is TGTGCCAGCAGCTTGTGGGCAGTTACCTACGAGCAGTACTTC. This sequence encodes CASSLWAVTYEQYF.

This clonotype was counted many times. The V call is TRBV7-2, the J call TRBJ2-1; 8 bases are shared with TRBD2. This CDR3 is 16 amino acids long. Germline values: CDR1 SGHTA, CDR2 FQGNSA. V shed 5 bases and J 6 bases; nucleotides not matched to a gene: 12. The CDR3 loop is CASSRTPGLVGNEQFF. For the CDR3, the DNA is TGTGCCAGCAGCCGAACCCCGGGACTAGTCGGCAATGAGCAGTTCTTC.